This entry lists 17 T cell receptor beta chains sequenced from one sample in a study of cytomegalovirus exposure and HLA in healthy donors. A multiplex PCR was run with 60 Vbeta primers and 13 Jbeta primers. Profiling relied on immunoSEQ multiplex PCR, and the TCRdb table lists in-frame clones only, not all of them. Its table records over 65,000 clones. The material sequenced was PBMCs. The source is a woman in her 30s in good health and CMV-seronegative.

The V and J genes are TRBV5-1 and TRBJ2-3, with D possibly TRBD1 on 5 matching bases. Deletions cut 4 bases from V and 6 bases from J, with 15 bases between. Germline assignment: CDR1 SGHRS and CDR2 YFSETQ. There are 14 residues in the CDR3. The CDR3 region is CASSVFRQKDTQYF. CDR3 DNA sequence: TGCGCCAGCAGCGTTTTCCGACAGAAGGATACGCAGTATTTT.

The chain combines TRBV19 with TRBJ2-7; D is possibly TRBD1 (5 bases). This CDR3 contains 13 residues. V was clipped by 0 bases and J by 3 bases, with 6 bases between them. Germline V gene lookup returns CDR1 LNHDA and CDR2 SQIVND (reference sequence). The CDR3 loop is CASSIEDSYEQYF. In nucleotides, the CDR3 is TGTGCCAGTAGTATAGAAGACAGCTACGAGCAGTACTTC.

This chain joins TRBV5-1 and TRBJ1-1, with 8 bases aligning to TRBD1. After removal of 2 bases from V and 7 bases from J, the junction contained 1 base not matched to a gene. CDR3 length: 12 residues. Germline V gene lookup returns CDR1 SGHRS and CDR2 YFSETQ. The CDR3 DNA sequence: TGCGCCAGCAGCTTAGGACAGGGTGAAGCTTTCTTT. Amino acid sequence: CASSLGQGEAFF.

CDR3 amino acids: CASSRRGQGYNEQFF. DNA for the CDR3: TGTGCCAGCAGCAGGCGGGGACAGGGCTACAATGAGCAGTTCTTC. The chain has TRBV5-5 and TRBJ2-1; 9 bases align to TRBD1. CDR1 and CDR2 from the germline V gene are SGHKS and YYEKEE (reference sequence). V was clipped by 4 bases and J by 3 bases; unmatched bases: 5. The CDR3 extends over 15 amino acids. Full variable domain (missing parts from reference TRBV5-5 and TRBJ2-1): DAGVTQSPTHLIKTRGQQVTLRCSPISGHKSVSWYQQVLGQGPQFIFQYYEKEERGRGNFPDRFSARQFPNYSSELNVNALLLGDSALYLCASSRRGQGYNEQFFGPGTRLTVL.

The V call is TRBV4-2, the J call TRBJ2-7; 7 bases align to TRBD1. The junction had 6 bases not matched to a gene; V was cut back by 1 base and J by 0 bases. The CDR3 runs to 16 residues. CDR1 is LGHNA, CDR2 YNFKEQ, per germline. In DNA, the CDR3 is TGTGCCAGCAGCCAAGCTGAGACAGGGAGCTCCTACGAGCAGTACTTC. Protein product: CASSQAETGSSYEQYF.

The chain recombines TRBV19 with TRBJ1-2; 9 positions agree with TRBD1. V was pared by 6 bases and J by 4 bases, with 6 bases of the junction left unmatched. This CDR3 spans 14 amino acids. The germline V gene encodes CDR1 LNHDA and CDR2 SQIVND (reference sequence). The CDR3 DNA reads TGTGCCAGTAGGAGGACAGGGGAGATCTATGGCTACACCTTC. Encoded protein: CASRRTGEIYGYTF.

This rearrangement joins TRBV5-6 to TRBJ2-7; D is possibly TRBD1 (6 bases). V was trimmed by 2 bases and J by 3 bases, leaving 12 bases between them. This CDR3 is 14 amino acids long. Germline V gives CDR1 SGHDT, CDR2 YYEEEE. The CDR3 is CASSFGAGVYEQYF. In DNA, the CDR3 is TGTGCCAGCAGCTTTGGGGCAGGGGTCTACGAGCAGTACTTC.

V usage is TRBV6-5 and J usage is TRBJ1-1, with D uncertain. V lost 4 bases and J lost 5, with 11 bases in between. The germline V gene has CDR1 MNHEY and CDR2 SVGAGI. The CDR3 contains 13 residues. DNA for the CDR3: TGTGCCAGCAGTTTAGCCGGAGGTACTGAAGCTTTCTTT. Protein sequence: CASSLAGGTEAFF.

The rearrangement links TRBV18 to TRBJ1-1; 9 positions agree with TRBD1. Germline CDR1 and CDR2: KGHSH and LQKENI. This CDR3 is 14 amino acids long. V lost 5 bases to trimming and J lost 3 bases; unmatched junction nucleotides: 4. The CDR3, as DNA: TGTGCCAGCTCAAAACAGGGGGCCCACACTGAAGCTTTCTTT. Amino acids: CASSKQGAHTEAFF. Drawing the rest from reference TRBV18 and TRBJ1-1, the complete variable domain is NAGVMQNPRHLVRRRGQEARLRCSPMKGHSHVYWYRQLPEEGLKFMVYLQKENIIDESGMPKERFSAEFPKEGPSILRIQQVVRGDSAAYFCASSKQGAHTEAFFGQGTRLTVV.

The chain joins TRBV5-5 to TRBJ1-5; a weak D match, TRBD1 (5 bases). Germline CDR1 is SGHKS and CDR2 is YYEKEE (reference sequence). The CDR3 contains 15 residues. Trimming took 0 bases from V and 3 from J, leaving 10 bases between them. The CDR3 reads CASSLEGAINQPQHF. The CDR3 DNA follows: TGTGCCAGCAGCTTGGAAGGGGCTATCAATCAGCCCCAGCATTTT. The full variable domain, rest sourced from reference TRBV5-5 and TRBJ1-5, is DAGVTQSPTHLIKTRGQQVTLRCSPISGHKSVSWYQQVLGQGPQFIFQYYEKEERGRGNFPDRFSARQFPNYSSELNVNALLLGDSALYLCASSLEGAINQPQHFGDGTRLSIL.

V gene TRBV4-2 combines with J gene TRBJ1-4; 8 bases are a match to TRBD1. V gave up 0 bases and J gave up 0 bases; unmatched junction bases: 12. Germline values: CDR1 LGHNA, CDR2 YNFKEQ. The CDR3 is 20 amino acids. The CDR3 spells CASSQDGVIQGGPTNEKLFF. The CDR3, as DNA: TGTGCCAGCAGCCAAGATGGGGTGATACAGGGGGGCCCAACTAATGAAAAACTGTTTTTT.

This chain links TRBV5-1 with TRBJ1-2, with D hard to call. In germline, CDR1 is SGHRS, CDR2 YFSETQ. Between the trimmed V and J ends, which lost 2 bases and 6 bases, there was a span of 8 bases. The CDR3 has 12 amino acids. The CDR3 DNA is TGCGCCAGCAGCTTAGGCGGAGATGGCTACACCTTC. Translation gives CASSLGGDGYTF.

This chain uses TRBV5-1 with TRBJ1-2, with D unclear. This CDR3 contains 13 residues. Germline V gives CDR1 SGHRS, CDR2 YFSETQ. The V and J ends lost 0 bases and 5 bases respectively, with 8 bases between them. As DNA, the CDR3 is TGCGCCAGCAGCTTGGGTTGGCAATATGGCTACACCTTC. Translating it yields CASSLGWQYGYTF.

The rearrangement links TRBV7-9 to TRBJ1-2; tentative D call: TRBD1 (5 bases). V shed 5 bases and J shed 5 bases, with 18 bases lying between them. From germline, CDR1 is SEHNR and CDR2 FQNEAQ (reference sequence). The length of the CDR3 is 15 residues. The CDR3 spells CASSPDAGGKYGYTF. CDR3 bases: TGTGCCAGCAGCCCTGACGCGGGGGGGAAATATGGCTACACCTTC.

V is TRBV7-2 and J is TRBJ2-7; 9 bases fit TRBD2. The CDR3 length is 15 residues. Trimming took 1 base from V and 3 from J; bases not matched to a gene: 4. Germline-derived CDR1 and CDR2 are SGHTA and FQGNSA. This CDR3 reads CASSLDIAGDYEQYF. The CDR3 DNA follows: TGTGCCAGCAGCTTAGACATAGCGGGAGACTACGAGCAGTACTTC.

The rearrangement uses TRBV2 and TRBJ1-2; a weak D match, TRBD1 (5 bases). V was cut by 0 bases and J by 5 bases, with 16 bases left in between. The CDR3 sequence is 16 residues long. Germline CDR1 and CDR2: SNHLY and FYNNEI. The CDR3 DNA is TGTGCCAGCAGTGAAGCGCCCGGATCCGGGACTTATGGCTACACCTTC. Protein: CASSEAPGSGTYGYTF.

The chain combines TRBV30 with TRBJ2-4; D is perhaps TRBD2 (5 bases). The germline V gene has CDR1 GTSNPN and CDR2 SVGIG (reference sequence). V lost 8 bases and J 5 bases, leaving 16 bases between the germline ends. CDR3 length equals 13 residues. The CDR3 is CAGTGISQNIQYF. In DNA form, the CDR3 reads TGTGCCGGAACCGGGATTTCACAAAACATTCAGTACTTC.